This T cell receptor beta chain originates from a study of T cells in women clearing cervical HPV infection. As for the study in general: Controls were women whose single incident HPV16 infection cleared within 12 months without precancer or cancer.

Whole-study findings and limits: Controls had more TRBV6-7 (about 0.16%) than cases (about 0.11%).

Measured with immunoSEQ multiplex PCR; TCRdb has only the in-frame clones, and not every one. The sample table includes roughly 30,000 clones. V was pared by 1 base and J by 0 bases, with 15 bases between. The CDR3 is 17 residues long. Per the germline V gene, CDR1 is DFQATT and CDR2 is SNEGSKA (reference sequence). About this clone itself: What it binds is not known. Read coverage stops 3 residues before the CDR3 terminus; the germline J gene supplies the remainder.

The TCR was taken from a woman aged 18 to 69 with a cervical HPV16 infection that either progressed to CIN3+ or cleared (not recorded which). The specimen was blood buffy coat. This chain connects TRBV20-1 to TRBJ1-4; no clear D. CDR3 DNA, as far as it was read: TGCAGTGCTAGAGGCTTTCTCGAGACTGCAACTAATGAAAAA. Protein product: CSARGFLETATNEK. The whole CDR3 region reads CSARGFLETATNEKLFF.